The TCR beta chain under discussion was sequenced for a study of T cells after yellow fever vaccination. For the study at large: Fractions of limited cellularity were prepared by means of SMART-Seq v4 Ultra Low Input. Notes on the study in general: Booster sampling recovered most clones from primary vaccination (96% CD4, around 90% CD8). One caveat is that FACS-sorted repertoires could contain abundant clonotypes contaminating from the bulk population.

TCRdb re-derived calls from the 5' RACE reads in MiXCR, one entry per CDR3 protein. The table lists 610,000 or so distinct CDR3 sequences, approximately 13% of them singletons. Concerning this clonotype itself: The target antigen is unknown. An end of the junction does not agree with germline; a read error may underlie this.

The germline CDR1 and CDR2 sequences are LGHNA and YSLEER. The CDR3 runs 16 residues. The TCR sequence derives from a man aged 30 to 45 who received the YFV17D yellow fever vaccine. Specimen: PBMCs, collected on the day of the yellow fever booster vaccination. The genes are TRBV4-3 and TRBJ2-4; tentative D call: TRBD2 (5 bases). CDR3 residues: CASSQELVLAKNIQYF. CDR3 nucleotide sequence: TGCGCCAGCAGCCAAGAACTAGTTCTAGCCAAAAATATTCAGTACTTC.